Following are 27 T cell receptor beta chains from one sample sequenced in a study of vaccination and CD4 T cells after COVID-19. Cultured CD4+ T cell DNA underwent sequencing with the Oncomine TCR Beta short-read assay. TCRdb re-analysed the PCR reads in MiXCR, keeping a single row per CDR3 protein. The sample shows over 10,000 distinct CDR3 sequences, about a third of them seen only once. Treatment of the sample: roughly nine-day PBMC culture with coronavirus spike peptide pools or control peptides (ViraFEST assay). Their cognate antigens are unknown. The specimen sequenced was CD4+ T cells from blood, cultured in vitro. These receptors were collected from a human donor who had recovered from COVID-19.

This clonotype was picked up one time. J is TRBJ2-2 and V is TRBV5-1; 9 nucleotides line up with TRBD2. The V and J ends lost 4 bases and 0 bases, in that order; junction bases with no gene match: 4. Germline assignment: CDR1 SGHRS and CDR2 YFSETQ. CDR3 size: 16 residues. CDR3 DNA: TGCGCCAGCAGCGCGACTAGCGGCACGAACACCGGGGAGCTGTTTTTT. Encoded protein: CASSATSGTNTGELFF.

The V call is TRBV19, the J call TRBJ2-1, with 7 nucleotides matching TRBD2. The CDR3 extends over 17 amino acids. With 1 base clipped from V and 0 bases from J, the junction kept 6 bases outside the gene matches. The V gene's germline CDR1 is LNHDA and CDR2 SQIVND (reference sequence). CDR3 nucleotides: TGTGCCAGTAGTATAGGTTTAGGACTAGTCTCCTACAATGAGCAGTTCTTC. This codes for CASSIGLGLVSYNEQFF.

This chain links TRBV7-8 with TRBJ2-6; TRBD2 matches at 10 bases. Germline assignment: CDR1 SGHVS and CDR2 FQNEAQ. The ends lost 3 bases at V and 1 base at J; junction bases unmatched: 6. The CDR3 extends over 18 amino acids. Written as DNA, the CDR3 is TGTGCCAGCAGCTTTATTCTAGCGGGAGCTTCTGGGGCCAACGTCCTGACTTTC. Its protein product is CASSFILAGASGANVLTF.

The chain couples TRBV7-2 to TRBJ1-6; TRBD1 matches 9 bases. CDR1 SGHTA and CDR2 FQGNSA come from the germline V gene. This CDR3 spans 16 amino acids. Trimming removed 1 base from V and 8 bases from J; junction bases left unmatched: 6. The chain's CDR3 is CASSLGGTGSDSPLHF. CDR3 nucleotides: TGTGCCAGCAGCTTAGGAGGGACAGGGAGTGATTCACCCCTCCACTTT.

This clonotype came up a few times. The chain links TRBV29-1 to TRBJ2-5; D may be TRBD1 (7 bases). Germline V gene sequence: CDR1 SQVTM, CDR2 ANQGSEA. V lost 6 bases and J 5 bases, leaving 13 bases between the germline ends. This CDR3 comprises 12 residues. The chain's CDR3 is CSVRQGGETQYF. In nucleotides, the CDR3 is TGCAGCGTAAGACAGGGAGGCGAGACCCAGTACTTC.

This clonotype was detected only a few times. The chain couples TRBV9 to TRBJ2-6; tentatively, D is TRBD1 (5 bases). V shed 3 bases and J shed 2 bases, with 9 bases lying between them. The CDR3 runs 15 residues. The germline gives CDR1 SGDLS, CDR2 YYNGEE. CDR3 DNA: TGTGCCAGCAGCGATATCAGGGCTGGGGCCAACGTCCTGACTTTC. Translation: CASSDIRAGANVLTF.

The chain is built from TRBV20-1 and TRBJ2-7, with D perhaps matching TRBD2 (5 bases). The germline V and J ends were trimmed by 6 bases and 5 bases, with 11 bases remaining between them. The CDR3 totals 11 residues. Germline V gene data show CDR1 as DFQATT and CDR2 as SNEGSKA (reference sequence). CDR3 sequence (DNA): TGCAGTGCCCGACTAATCGACGAGCAGTACTTC. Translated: CSARLIDEQYF.

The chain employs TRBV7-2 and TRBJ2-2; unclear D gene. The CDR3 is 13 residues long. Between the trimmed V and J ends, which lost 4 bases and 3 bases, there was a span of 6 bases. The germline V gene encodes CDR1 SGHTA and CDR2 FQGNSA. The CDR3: CASSSRYTGELFF. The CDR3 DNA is TGTGCCAGCAGCTCGAGGTACACCGGGGAGCTGTTTTTT. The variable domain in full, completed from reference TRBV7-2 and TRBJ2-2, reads GAGVSQSPSNKVTEKGKDVELRCDPISGHTALYWYRQSLGQGLEFLIYFQGNSAPDKSGLPSDRFSAERTGGSVSTLTIQRTQQEDSAVYLCASSSRYTGELFFGEGSRLTVL.

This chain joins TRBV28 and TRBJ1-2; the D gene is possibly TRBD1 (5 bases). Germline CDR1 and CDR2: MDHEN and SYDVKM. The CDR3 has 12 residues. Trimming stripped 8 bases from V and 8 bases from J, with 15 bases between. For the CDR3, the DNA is TGTGCCAGCTTGACAGAACCAAGGGGCTACACCTTC. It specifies CASLTEPRGYTF.

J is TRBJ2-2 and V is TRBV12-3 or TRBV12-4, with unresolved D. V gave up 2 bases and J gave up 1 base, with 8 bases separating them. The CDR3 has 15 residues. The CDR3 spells CASSLWQVNTGELFF. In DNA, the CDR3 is TGTGCCAGCAGTTTATGGCAGGTGAACACCGGGGAGCTGTTTTTT.

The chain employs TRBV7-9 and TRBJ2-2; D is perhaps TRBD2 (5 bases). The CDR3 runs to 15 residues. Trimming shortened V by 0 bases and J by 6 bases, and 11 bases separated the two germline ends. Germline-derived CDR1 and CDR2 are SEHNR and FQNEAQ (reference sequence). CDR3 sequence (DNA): TGTGCCAGCAGCTTAGCGGGAGAAAGCTCCGGGGAGCTGTTTTTT. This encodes CASSLAGESSGELFF.

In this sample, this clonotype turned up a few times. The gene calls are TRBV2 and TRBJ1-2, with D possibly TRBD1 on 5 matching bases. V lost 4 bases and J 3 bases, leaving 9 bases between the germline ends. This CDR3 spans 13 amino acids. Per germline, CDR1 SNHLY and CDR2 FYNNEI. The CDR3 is CASSAQGHYGYTF. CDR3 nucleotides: TGTGCCAGCAGTGCTCAGGGCCACTATGGCTACACCTTC.

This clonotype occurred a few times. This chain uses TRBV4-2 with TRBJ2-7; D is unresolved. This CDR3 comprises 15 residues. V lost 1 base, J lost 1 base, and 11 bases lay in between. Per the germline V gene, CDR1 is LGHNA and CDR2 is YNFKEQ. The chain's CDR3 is CASSQGTVYSYEQYF. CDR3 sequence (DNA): TGTGCCAGCAGCCAAGGGACCGTATATTCCTACGAGCAGTACTTC.

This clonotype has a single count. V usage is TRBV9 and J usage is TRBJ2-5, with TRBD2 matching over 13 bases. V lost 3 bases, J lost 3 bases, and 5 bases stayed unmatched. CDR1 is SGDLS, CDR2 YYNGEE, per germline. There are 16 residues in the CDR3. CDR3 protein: CASSARGLAGKETQYF. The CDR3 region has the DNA TGTGCCAGCAGCGCCAGGGGACTAGCGGGAAAAGAGACCCAGTACTTC.

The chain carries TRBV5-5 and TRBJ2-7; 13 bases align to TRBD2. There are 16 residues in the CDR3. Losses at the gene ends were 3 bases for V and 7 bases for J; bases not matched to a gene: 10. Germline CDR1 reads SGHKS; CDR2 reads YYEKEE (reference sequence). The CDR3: CASSWGRTSGSDEQYF. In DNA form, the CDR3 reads TGTGCCAGCAGCTGGGGAAGGACTAGCGGGAGTGATGAGCAGTACTTC.

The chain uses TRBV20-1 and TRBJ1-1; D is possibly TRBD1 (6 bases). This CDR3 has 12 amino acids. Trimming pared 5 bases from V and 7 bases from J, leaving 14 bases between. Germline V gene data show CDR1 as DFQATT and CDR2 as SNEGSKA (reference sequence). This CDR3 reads CSAEGNRDEAFF. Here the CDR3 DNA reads TGCAGTGCTGAAGGGAACAGGGATGAAGCTTTCTTT.

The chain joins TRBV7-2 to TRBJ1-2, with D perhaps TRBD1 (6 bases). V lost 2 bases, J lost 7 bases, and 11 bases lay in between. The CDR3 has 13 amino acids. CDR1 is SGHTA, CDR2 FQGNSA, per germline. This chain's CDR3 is CASSLTGTSGYTF. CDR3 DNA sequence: TGTGCCAGCAGCTTAACAGGGACGAGTGGCTACACCTTC. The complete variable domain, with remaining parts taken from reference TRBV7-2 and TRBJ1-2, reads GAGVSQSPSNKVTEKGKDVELRCDPISGHTALYWYRQSLGQGLEFLIYFQGNSAPDKSGLPSDRFSAERTGGSVSTLTIQRTQQEDSAVYLCASSLTGTSGYTFGSGTRLTVV.

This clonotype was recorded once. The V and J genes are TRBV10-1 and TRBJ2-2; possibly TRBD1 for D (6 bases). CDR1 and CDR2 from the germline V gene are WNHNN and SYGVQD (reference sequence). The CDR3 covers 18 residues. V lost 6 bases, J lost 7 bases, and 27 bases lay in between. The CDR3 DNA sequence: TGCGCCAGCAGGGAAAGAATTAATTTCAGGGGAATTGGCGGGGAGCTGTTTTTT. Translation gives CASRERINFRGIGGELFF.

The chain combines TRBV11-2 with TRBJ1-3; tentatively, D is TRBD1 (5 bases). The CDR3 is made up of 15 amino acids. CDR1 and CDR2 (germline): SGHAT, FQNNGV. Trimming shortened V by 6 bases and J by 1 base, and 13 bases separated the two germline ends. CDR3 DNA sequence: TGTGCCAGCAGGTCACTCCAGGGTTCTGGAAACACCATATATTTT. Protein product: CASRSLQGSGNTIYF.

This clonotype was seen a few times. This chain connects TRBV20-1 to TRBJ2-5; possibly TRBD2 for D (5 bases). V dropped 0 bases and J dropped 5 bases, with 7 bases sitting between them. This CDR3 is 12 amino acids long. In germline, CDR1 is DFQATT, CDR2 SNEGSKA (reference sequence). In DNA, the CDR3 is TGCAGTGCTAGAGACAGAGGGGAGACCCAGTACTTC. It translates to CSARDRGETQYF.

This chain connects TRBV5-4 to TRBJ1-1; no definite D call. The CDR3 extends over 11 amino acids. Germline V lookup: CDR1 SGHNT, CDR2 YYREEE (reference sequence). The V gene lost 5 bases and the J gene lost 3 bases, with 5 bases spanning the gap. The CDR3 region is CASRADTEAFF. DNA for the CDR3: TGTGCCAGCAGAGCAGACACTGAAGCTTTCTTT.

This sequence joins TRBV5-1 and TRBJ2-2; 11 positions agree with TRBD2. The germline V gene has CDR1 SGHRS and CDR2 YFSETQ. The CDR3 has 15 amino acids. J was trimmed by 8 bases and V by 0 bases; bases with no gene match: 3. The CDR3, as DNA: TGCGCCAGCAGCTTGGCGACTAGCGGGACGGGGGAGCTGTTTTTT. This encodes CASSLATSGTGELFF.

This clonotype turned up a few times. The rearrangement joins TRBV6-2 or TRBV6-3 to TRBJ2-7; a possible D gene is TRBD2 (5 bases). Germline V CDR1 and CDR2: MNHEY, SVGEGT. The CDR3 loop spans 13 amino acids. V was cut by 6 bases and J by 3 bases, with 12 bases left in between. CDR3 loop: CASRRTSYYEQYF. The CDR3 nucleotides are TGTGCCAGCAGGCGTACTAGTTACTACGAGCAGTACTTC.

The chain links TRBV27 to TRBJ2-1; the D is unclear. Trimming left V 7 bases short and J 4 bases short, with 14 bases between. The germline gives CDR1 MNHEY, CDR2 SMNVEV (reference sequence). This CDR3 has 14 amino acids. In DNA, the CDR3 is TGTGCCAGCAATCAGCTAGGCCGATACAATGAGCAGTTCTTC. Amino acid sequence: CASNQLGRYNEQFF.

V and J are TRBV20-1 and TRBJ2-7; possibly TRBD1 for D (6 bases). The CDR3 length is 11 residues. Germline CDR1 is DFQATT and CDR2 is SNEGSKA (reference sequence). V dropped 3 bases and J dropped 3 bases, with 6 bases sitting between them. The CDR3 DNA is TGCAGTGCTAGGGACAGCTACGAGCAGTACTTC. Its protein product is CSARDSYEQYF.

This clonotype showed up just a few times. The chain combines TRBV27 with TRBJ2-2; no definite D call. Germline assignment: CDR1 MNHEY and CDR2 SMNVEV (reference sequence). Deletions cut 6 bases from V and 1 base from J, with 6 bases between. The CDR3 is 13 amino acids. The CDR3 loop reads CASRPWNTGELFF. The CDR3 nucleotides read TGTGCCAGCAGACCATGGAACACCGGGGAGCTGTTTTTT.

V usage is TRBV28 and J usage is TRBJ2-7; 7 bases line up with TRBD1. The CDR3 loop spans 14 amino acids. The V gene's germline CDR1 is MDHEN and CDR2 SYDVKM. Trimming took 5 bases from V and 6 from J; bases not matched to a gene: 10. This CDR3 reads CASSLDRALSEQYF. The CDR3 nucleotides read TGTGCCAGCAGTCTAGACAGGGCACTGAGCGAGCAGTACTTC.